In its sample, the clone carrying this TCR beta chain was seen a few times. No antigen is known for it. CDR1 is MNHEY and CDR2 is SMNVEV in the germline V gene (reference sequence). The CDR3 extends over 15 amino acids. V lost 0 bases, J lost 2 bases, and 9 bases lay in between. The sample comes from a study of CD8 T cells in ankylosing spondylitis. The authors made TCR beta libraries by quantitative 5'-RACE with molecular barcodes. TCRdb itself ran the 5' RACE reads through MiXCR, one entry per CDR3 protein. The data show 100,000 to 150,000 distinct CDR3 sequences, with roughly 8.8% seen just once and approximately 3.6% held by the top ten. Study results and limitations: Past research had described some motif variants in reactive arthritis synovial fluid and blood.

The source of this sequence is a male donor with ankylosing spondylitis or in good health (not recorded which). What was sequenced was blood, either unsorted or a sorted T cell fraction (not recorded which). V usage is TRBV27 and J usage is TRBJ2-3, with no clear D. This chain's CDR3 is CASSLSSSSTDTQYF. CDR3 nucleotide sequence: TGTGCCAGCAGTTTATCGTCCTCCTCCACAGATACGCAGTATTTT.